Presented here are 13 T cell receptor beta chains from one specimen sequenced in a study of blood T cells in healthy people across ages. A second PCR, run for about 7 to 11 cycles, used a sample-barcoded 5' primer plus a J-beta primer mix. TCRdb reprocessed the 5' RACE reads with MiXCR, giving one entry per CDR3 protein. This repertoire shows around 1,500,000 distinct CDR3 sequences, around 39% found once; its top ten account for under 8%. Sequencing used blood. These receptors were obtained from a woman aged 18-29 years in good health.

CDR3 loop: CASSQTSLEDTQYF. CDR3 nucleotide sequence: TGCGCCAGCAGCCAAACTAGCTTAGAAGATACGCAGTATTTT. This sequence joins TRBV4-1 and TRBJ2-3; the D gene is possibly TRBD2 (6 bases). V lost 2 bases and J 5 bases, leaving 11 bases between the germline ends. The germline V gene encodes CDR1 MGHRA and CDR2 YSYEKL. The CDR3 runs 14 residues.

CDR3 protein: CASSAIIAGSSYEQYF. The DNA for the CDR3 is TGTGCCAGCTCAGCAATAATAGCGGGGAGCTCCTACGAGCAGTACTTC. The rearrangement joins TRBV18 to TRBJ2-7, with 8 bases lining up with TRBD2. V shed 5 bases and J 0 bases; nucleotides not matched to a gene: 9. The CDR3 length is 16 residues. Germline lookup yields CDR1 KGHSH and CDR2 LQKENI.

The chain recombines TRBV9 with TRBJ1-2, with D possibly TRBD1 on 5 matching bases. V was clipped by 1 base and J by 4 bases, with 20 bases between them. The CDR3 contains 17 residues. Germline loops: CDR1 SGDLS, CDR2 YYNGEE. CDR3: CASSVSQGVSGIYGYTF. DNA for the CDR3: TGTGCCAGCAGCGTAAGTCAGGGAGTTTCCGGGATCTATGGCTACACCTTC.

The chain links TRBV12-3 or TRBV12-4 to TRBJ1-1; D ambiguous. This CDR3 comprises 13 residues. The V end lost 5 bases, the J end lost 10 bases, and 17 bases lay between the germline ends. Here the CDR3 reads CASSPAEAGRAFF. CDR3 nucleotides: TGTGCCAGCAGTCCCGCCGAGGCAGGCAGAGCTTTCTTT.

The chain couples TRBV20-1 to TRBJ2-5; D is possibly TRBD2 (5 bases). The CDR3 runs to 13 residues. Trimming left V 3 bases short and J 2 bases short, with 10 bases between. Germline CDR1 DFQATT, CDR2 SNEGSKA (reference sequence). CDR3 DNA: TGCAGTGCTAGTTTTGCGGGTCAAGAGACCCAGTACTTC. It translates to CSASFAGQETQYF.

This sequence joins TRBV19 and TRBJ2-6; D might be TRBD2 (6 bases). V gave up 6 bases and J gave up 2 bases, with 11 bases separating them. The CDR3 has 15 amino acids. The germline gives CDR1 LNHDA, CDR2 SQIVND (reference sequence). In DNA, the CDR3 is TGTGCCAGTAGGGGGGGAGATACTGGGGCCAACGTCCTGACTTTC. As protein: CASRGGDTGANVLTF.

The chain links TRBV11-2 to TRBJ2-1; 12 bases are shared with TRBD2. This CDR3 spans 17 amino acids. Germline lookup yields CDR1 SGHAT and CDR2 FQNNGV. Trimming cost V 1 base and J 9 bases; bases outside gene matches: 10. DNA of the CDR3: TGTGCCAGCAGCTTAGTAAATCTAGCGGGGGGGCAGGGTGAGCAGTTCTTC. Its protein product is CASSLVNLAGGQGEQFF. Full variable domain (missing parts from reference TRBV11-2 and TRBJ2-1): EAGVAQSPRYKIIEKRQSVAFWCNPISGHATLYWYQQILGQGPKLLIQFQNNGVVDDSQLPKDRFSAERLKGVDSTLKIQPAKLEDSAVYLCASSLVNLAGGQGEQFFGPGTRLTVL.

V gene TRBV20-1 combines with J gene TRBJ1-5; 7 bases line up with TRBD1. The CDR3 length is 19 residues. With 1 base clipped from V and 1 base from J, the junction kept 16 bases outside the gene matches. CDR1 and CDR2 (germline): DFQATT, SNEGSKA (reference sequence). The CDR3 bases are TGCAGTGCTAGAGGTGTCGCGTGGACAGGATCGTGGAGCAATCAGCCCCAGCATTTT. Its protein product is CSARGVAWTGSWSNQPQHF.

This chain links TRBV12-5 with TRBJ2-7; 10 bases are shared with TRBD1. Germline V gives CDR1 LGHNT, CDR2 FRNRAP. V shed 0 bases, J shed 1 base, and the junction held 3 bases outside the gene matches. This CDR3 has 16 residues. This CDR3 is CASGLVLGQGSYEQYF. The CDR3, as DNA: TGTGCTAGTGGTTTGGTCCTGGGACAGGGGTCCTACGAGCAGTACTTC.

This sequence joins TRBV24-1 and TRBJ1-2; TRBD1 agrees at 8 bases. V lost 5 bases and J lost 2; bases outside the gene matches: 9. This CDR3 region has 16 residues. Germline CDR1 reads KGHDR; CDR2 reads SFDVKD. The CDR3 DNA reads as TGTGCCACCAGTGCCCTGACAGGGGAAAACAACTATGGCTACACCTTC. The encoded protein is CATSALTGENNYGYTF.

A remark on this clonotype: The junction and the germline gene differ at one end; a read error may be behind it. The CDR3 spells CACSTFGGTTGYGYTF. The CDR3 nucleotides are TGTGCCTGCAGTACCTTCGGGGGGACCACGGGCTATGGCTACACCTTC. The V gene is TRBV6-1, the J gene TRBJ1-2; tentative D call: TRBD1 (5 bases). The CDR3 is made up of 16 amino acids. Germline V gene lookup returns CDR1 MNHNS and CDR2 SASEGT.

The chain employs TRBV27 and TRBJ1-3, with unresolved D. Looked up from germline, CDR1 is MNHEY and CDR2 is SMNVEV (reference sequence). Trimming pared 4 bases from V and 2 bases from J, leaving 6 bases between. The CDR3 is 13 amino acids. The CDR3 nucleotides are TGTGCCAGCAGTTCGGGGACTGGAAACACCATATATTTT. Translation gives CASSSGTGNTIYF.

The CDR3 is CASDKGASGGLSTDTQYF. DNA for the CDR3: TGTGCCAGCGACAAGGGGGCTAGCGGGGGGCTTAGCACAGATACGCAGTATTTT. The chain combines TRBV28 with TRBJ2-3; 11 nucleotides match TRBD2. The CDR3 is 18 amino acids. The trim removed 8 bases at V and 0 bases at J, leaving 13 bases unmatched. Germline V gives CDR1 MDHEN, CDR2 SYDVKM.